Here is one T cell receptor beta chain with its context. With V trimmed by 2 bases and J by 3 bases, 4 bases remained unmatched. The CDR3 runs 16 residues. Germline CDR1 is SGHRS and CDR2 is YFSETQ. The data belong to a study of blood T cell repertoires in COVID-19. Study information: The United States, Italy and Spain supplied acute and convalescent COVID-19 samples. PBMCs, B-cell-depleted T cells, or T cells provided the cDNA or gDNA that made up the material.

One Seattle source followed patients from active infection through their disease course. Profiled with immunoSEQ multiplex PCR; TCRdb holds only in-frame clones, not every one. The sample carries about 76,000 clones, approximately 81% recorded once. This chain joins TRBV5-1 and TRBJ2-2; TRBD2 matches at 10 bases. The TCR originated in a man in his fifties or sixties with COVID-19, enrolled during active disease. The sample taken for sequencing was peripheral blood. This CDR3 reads CASSLIGLADTGELFF. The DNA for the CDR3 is TGCGCCAGCAGCTTAATCGGACTAGCGGACACCGGGGAGCTGTTTTTT.